This T cell receptor (beta chain) was retrieved from a study of blood T cells in healthy people across ages (dated by TCRdb to the mid-2010s). A note on the overall study: Template switching captured roughly one uniquely barcoded TCR beta cDNA molecule per two T cells in model experiments. The study measured age-related changes in TCR beta repertoire diversity using deep sequencing normalized with unique cDNA molecular identifiers. The donors were divided into four age groups: young (average around 16 years), middle-aged (about 39), aged (approximately 59) and long-lived (about 79). Using the same blood draw, the study looked at two additional independent replicas of 1 million unique cDNA reads for two donors, one aged 18 to 30 and the other aged 80 or older. To avoid experimental bias, donors of different ages were spread randomly across the sequencing lanes. On the study overall, not on this receptor specifically: As age increased, observed TCR beta diversity per million T cells dropped in a roughly linear way, and a significant reduction was already evident by age 40. Donor CMV infection status was unknown, potentially confounding age-related changes in expanded clonotypes. Estimates of total diversity based on one million sequenced T cells were considered lower bounds and underestimates. Because profiling used bulk unsorted PBMCs, naive and antigen-experienced compartments could not be compared conclusively. The percentage of naive T cells measured by flow cytometry correlated strongly with observed TCR beta diversity. Compared with the aged group, the long-lived group had more naive CD4+ T cells, fewer expanded clones and increased TCR diversity, a pattern suggesting age selection.

The V and J ends are trimmed by 0 bases and 7 bases, leaving 19 bases between them. The germline V gene (reference sequence) supplies CDR1 LGHDT and CDR2 YNNKEL. The CDR3 numbers 17 residues from cysteine through phenylalanine. Only the CDR3 DNA stays, 51 bases, in frame from base 1. A note on this clonotype: Its cognate antigen has yet to be identified. The input lacks base qualities; no much larger clone sits a single base away.

Libraries were built with 5' RACE. Data came from an Illumina HiSeq 2500. A second about 7 to 12 cycle PCR used a sample-barcoded 5' primer and a J-beta primer mix. A template-switch 5' adaptor carrying 12 random nucleotides introduced a unique molecular identifier onto each TCR beta cDNA molecule. At least 2.5 million CDR3-containing paired-end reads were obtained from each sample. First-strand cDNA was synthesized from all RNA with the Mint cDNA synthesis kit, primed by a TRBC-specific oligonucleotide. Following uracil-DNA glycosylase treatment, a first 18-cycle PCR with universal primers M1SS and BC2_uni_R was performed on all cDNA. On the study's bioinformatics: For normalization, 1 million high-quality reads, each with a distinct molecular identifier, were randomly selected from each sample. Reads with shared molecular identifiers were discarded instead of being binned into consensus sequences. MiTCR, with a Q25 quality threshold and the strictest error-elimination algorithm, was used for CDR3 identification, clonotype clustering and error correction. A nonparametric unseen species model with Euler transformation was used to estimate a lower bound on total TCR beta diversity. Using fastp at Q25 and MiXCR, TCRdb reprocessed the public reads and kept productive beta chains. All rows with the same CDR3 protein become a single entry with the most common DNA and genes. The authors' filters were not applied to this entry. The sample table contains around 1,700,000 distinct CDR3 sequences; only one count was recorded for 28% of them. The ten largest clones represent less than 9.5% of the sample.

Systemically healthy Caucasian individuals from Russia, around 39 in total and aged about 6 to 90 years, were included as donors. Each donor gave approximately 9.4 milliliters of peripheral blood, drawn into EDTA-treated Vacutainer tubes. Ficoll-Paque density-gradient centrifugation was used to isolate PBMCs, with at least 7 million per sample. Trizol reagent was used to extract total RNA from PBMCs, with at least 6 micrograms per sample. For every donor, flow cytometry on a PBMC aliquot measured the percentage of naive CD45RAhigh/CD27high T cells. The sequenced sample consisted of blood. The sequence was obtained from a woman in her twenties or thirties in good health. Rearrangement joined TRBV3-1 to TRBJ2-1, and possibly TRBD2, on 7 matching bases. Here the CDR3 is given as CASSQDRWGGLGNEQFF. DNA sequence: TGTGCCAGCAGCCAAGATCGGTGGGGGGGGCTTGGGAATGAGCAGTTCTTC.